The sample holds a few counts of the clone carrying this TCR beta chain. The antigen is undetermined. These data come from a study of type 1 regulatory T cells. Study-wide results and caveats: Tr1 cells had a more restricted TCR repertoire than non-Tr1 cells.

In TCRdb, the reads were re-called with MiXCR into one record per CDR3 protein. The table shows tens of thousands of distinct CDR3 sequences, with roughly two thirds occurring only once. This receptor was identified in a human donor in good health. The sequencing input was cultured non-Tr1 T cells, either the whole culture or a sorted T cell fraction (not recorded which).

The CDR3 is CASSTGGAFNEQYF. The DNA for the CDR3 is TGTGCCAGCAGTACAGGGGGCGCTTTCAACGAGCAGTACTTC. The J gene is TRBJ2-7, the V gene TRBV27, with TRBD1 matching over 9 bases. There are 14 residues in the CDR3. Germline V CDR1 and CDR2: MNHEY, SMNVEV (reference sequence). The V segment lost 5 bases and the J segment 5 bases; nucleotides outside the gene matches: 7.